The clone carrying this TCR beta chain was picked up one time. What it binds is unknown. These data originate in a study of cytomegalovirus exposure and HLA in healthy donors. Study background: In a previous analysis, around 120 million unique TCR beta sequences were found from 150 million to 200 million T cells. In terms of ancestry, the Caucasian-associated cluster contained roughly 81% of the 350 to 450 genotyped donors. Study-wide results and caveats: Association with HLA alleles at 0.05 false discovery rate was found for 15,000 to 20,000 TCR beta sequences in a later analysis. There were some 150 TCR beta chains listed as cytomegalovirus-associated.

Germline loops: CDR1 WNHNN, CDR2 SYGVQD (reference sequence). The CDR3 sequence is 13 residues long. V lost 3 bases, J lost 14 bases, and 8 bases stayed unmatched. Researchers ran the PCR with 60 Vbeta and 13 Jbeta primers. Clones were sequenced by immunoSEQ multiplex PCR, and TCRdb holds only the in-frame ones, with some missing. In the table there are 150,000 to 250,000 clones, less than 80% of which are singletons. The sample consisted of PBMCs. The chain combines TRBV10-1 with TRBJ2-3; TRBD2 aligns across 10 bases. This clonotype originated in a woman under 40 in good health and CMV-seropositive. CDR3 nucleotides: TGCGCCAGCAGTGATTTAGCGGGAGGACTCGCGTATTTT. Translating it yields CASSDLAGGLAYF.